This T cell receptor beta chain was sequenced for a study of memory CD4+ T cells and cytomegalovirus serostatus. Here immunoSEQ multiplex PCR was the method, and the copy in TCRdb shows in-frame clones only, minus some. The sample records 45,000 to 55,000 clones, 70% to 80% being singletons. This CDR3 has 14 residues. V lost 7 bases to trimming and J lost 0 bases; unmatched junction nucleotides: 4. Per the germline V gene, CDR1 is MNHNS and CDR2 is SASEGT. The sort gate was single viable CD3+CD4+CD8-CD45RO+ cells for memory CD4+ T cells. Donors' CMV status reflects serum IgG against pp150, pp28, p38, p52.

This TCR derives from an adult in good health and CMV-seronegative. This chain joins TRBV6-1 and TRBJ1-1; TRBD1 matches 8 bases. Sequencing input: memory CD4+ T cells from blood. Here the CDR3 DNA reads TGTGCCAGCACTGGGGGACAGGTGAACACTGAAGCTTTCTTT. Translation gives CASTGGQVNTEAFF.